Sequencing of this T cell receptor beta chain was carried out in a study of blood T cell repertoires in COVID-19. The wider study: COVID-19 samples from acute and convalescent phases originated in the United States, Italy and Spain.

Patients of the Seattle cohort, enrolled during active infection, were followed longitudinally. The protocol was immunoSEQ multiplex PCR, while the TCRdb copy is restricted to in-frame clones and leaves out a portion. The table includes fewer than 350,000 clones, 70% to 90% detected once. The sample taken for sequencing was peripheral blood. This receptor was identified in a woman aged 25-40 years with COVID-19, enrolled during active disease.

CDR3 residues: CASSYRGYPRETQYF. The DNA for the CDR3 is TGTGCCAGCAGCTACAGGGGGTACCCCCGCGAGACCCAGTACTTC. This rearrangement joins TRBV7-9 to TRBJ2-5, with 8 positions matching TRBD1. CDR3 length equals 15 residues. The germline V gene has CDR1 SEHNR and CDR2 FQNEAQ (reference sequence). V lost 4 bases and J lost 5; bases outside the gene matches: 9.